Shown below are 27 T cell receptor beta chains from a single sample sequenced in a study of shared clonotypes between healthy human individuals. Profiling relied on immunoSEQ multiplex PCR, and the TCRdb table lists in-frame clones only, not all of them. The data hold 1,500,000 or so clones, with around 97% observed a single time. Material for sequencing was naive CD4+ T cells sorted from blood. The subset here: CD45RA+ positively selected. The source is a man aged 25 to 45 in good health.

J is TRBJ2-7 and V is TRBV9; 10 nucleotides line up with TRBD2. The J call could be wrong; TRBJ2-5 is a better fit for the DNA end. The CDR3 spans 17 residues. Germline values: CDR1 SGDLS, CDR2 YYNGEE. In nucleotides, the CDR3 is TGTGCCAGCAGCGTAGACGTACTAGCGGGACTTCTAGAGACCCAGTACTTC. This translates into CASSVDVLAGLLETQYF.

Details on this clone: The sample has other DNA sequences that encode this CDR3 too. The rearrangement uses TRBV6-1 and TRBJ2-2; unclear D gene. Trimming cost V 10 bases and J 0 bases, with 12 bases left between them. The CDR3 extends over 14 amino acids. The V gene's germline CDR1 is MNHNS and CDR2 SASEGT. In DNA, the CDR3 is TGTGCCACTGGGGAAAACGCGAACACCGGGGAGCTGTTTTTT. Its protein is CATGENANTGELFF.

V and J are TRBV15 and TRBJ2-7, with D possibly TRBD1 on 5 matching bases. Trimming took off 2 bases at V and 0 bases at J, with 26 bases between the two ends. CDR1 is LNHNV and CDR2 is YYDKDF in the germline V gene (reference sequence). This CDR3 comprises 20 residues. The CDR3 sequence: CATSRWGFRSSTPSSYEQYF. The CDR3 nucleotides are TGTGCCACCAGCAGATGGGGCTTTCGCTCCTCGACTCCGAGCTCCTACGAGCAGTACTTC.

The V call is TRBV7-2, the J call TRBJ1-5, with a weak D call TRBD1 (6 bases). The CDR3 spans 13 residues. The germline V gene encodes CDR1 SGHTA and CDR2 FQGNSA. The V end was cut by 3 bases, the J end by 5 bases, with 8 bases between. The CDR3: CASSLGADQPQHF. In DNA form, the CDR3 reads TGTGCCAGCAGCTTGGGGGCCGATCAGCCCCAGCATTTT.

J is TRBJ2-7 and V is TRBV21-1; no DNA check was done on the table's D call, TRBD2. TRBV21-1 is a documented pseudogene. This CDR3 contains 12 residues. CDR3 sequence reads: CASSNLRDEQYF. CDR3 in DNA: TGTGCCAGCAGCAATTTACGGGACGAGCAGTACTTC.

The chain combines TRBV5-6 with TRBJ1-2, with 7 nucleotides matching TRBD1. This CDR3 has 17 amino acids. The germline gives CDR1 SGHDT, CDR2 YYEEEE. V gave up 1 base and J gave up 7 bases; unmatched junction bases: 16. The CDR3 DNA reads TGTGCCAGCAGCTTGTCCAGGGAGGGGGCGTTTTTATTTGGCTACACCTTC. Its protein product is CASSLSREGAFLFGYTF.

The V gene is TRBV27, the J gene TRBJ1-5; no definite D call. CDR1 is MNHEY, CDR2 SMNVEV, per germline (reference sequence). The CDR3 has 12 residues. V shed 6 bases and J shed 1 base, with 4 bases lying between them. CDR3 nucleotide sequence: TGTGCCAGCAGCGAGAGCAATCAGCCCCAGCATTTT. Its translation: CASSESNQPQHF.

A word on this clone: Other DNA sequences in this specimen translate into the identical CDR3. V gene TRBV28 combines with J gene TRBJ1-2; D ambiguous. The CDR3 loop spans 12 amino acids. V lost 3 bases, J lost 4 bases, and 6 bases lay in between. CDR1 MDHEN and CDR2 SYDVKM come from the germline V gene. CDR3 sequence reads: CASSLRAYGYTF. Written as DNA, the CDR3 is TGTGCCAGCAGTTTGAGGGCCTATGGCTACACCTTC.

The V gene is TRBV7-2, the J gene TRBJ2-7; TRBD2 matches at 10 bases. Germline values: CDR1 SGHTA, CDR2 FQGNSA. V shed 6 bases, J shed 6 bases, and the junction held 11 bases outside the gene matches. This CDR3 has 15 amino acids. Here the CDR3 DNA reads TGTGCCAGCAGTCTAGCGGGAGAGGTTTCGGGCGAGCAGTACTTC. This gives the protein CASSLAGEVSGEQYF.

This clone occurred a few times. The rearrangement links TRBV7-8 to TRBJ1-2; D may be TRBD1 (6 bases). V lost 6 bases and J 8 bases, leaving 10 bases between the germline ends. Germline-derived CDR1 and CDR2 are SGHVS and FQNEAQ. The CDR3 consists of 11 residues. CDR3 loop: CASSGGGGYTF. The DNA for the CDR3 is TGTGCCAGCAGTGGTGGGGGCGGCTACACCTTC.

Here the CDR3 DNA reads TGTGCCAGTAGTAGTGTGTTGGGTCAGCCCCAGCATTTT. Its protein product is CASSSVLGQPQHF. J is TRBJ1-5 and V is TRBV19, with D unresolved. CDR1 LNHDA and CDR2 SQIVND come from the germline V gene (reference sequence). The CDR3 length is 13 residues. Trimming cost V 4 bases and J 6 bases, with 10 bases left between them.

This chain links TRBV19 with TRBJ1-4, with TRBD1 matching over 7 bases. V was pared by 5 bases and J by 3 bases, with 6 bases of the junction left unmatched. CDR1 and CDR2 (germline): LNHDA, SQIVND (reference sequence). The CDR3 is made up of 15 amino acids. The CDR3 here is CASSPPGQPNEKLFF. In nucleotides, the CDR3 is TGTGCCAGTAGTCCACCGGGACAGCCTAATGAAAAACTGTTTTTT.

The chain couples TRBV5-1 to TRBJ1-2; D call uncertain. CDR1 SGHRS and CDR2 YFSETQ come from the germline V gene. This CDR3 has 10 residues. The CDR3 nucleotides are TGCGGCGGGGTGGAATATGGCTACACCTTC. Encoded protein: CGGVEYGYTF.

The chain uses TRBV29-1 and TRBJ1-4, with D tentatively TRBD1 (5 bases). CDR1 and CDR2 (germline): SQVTM, ANQGSEA. The CDR3 sequence is 14 residues long. V was shortened by 6 bases and J by 7 bases, with 18 bases between the two germline ends. CDR3 nucleotide sequence: TGCAGCGTGGCACGGACAAGGACGTTTGAAAAACTGTTTTTT. Translated, it gives CSVARTRTFEKLFF.

This chain connects TRBV19 to TRBJ2-7, with 9 positions matching TRBD1. The CDR3 loop spans 15 amino acids. J gave up 0 bases and V 5 bases, and 5 bases lay outside the gene matches. The germline V gene encodes CDR1 LNHDA and CDR2 SQIVND (reference sequence). The CDR3 coding sequence is TGTGCCAGTAGTGCAGCGGGACAGGGCTCCTACGAGCAGTACTTC. As protein: CASSAAGQGSYEQYF.

The rearrangement uses TRBV5-5 and TRBJ2-1; TRBD1 aligns across 9 bases. CDR3 size: 15 residues. In germline, CDR1 is SGHKS, CDR2 YYEKEE (reference sequence). V lost 4 bases to trimming and J lost 5 bases; unmatched junction nucleotides: 7. The CDR3 bases are TGTGCCAGCAGCGACCGGGACAGGGTGCACAATGAGCAGTTCTTC. Translated, it gives CASSDRDRVHNEQFF.

The V gene is TRBV28, the J gene TRBJ1-1; D is perhaps TRBD1 (6 bases). The CDR3 has 13 residues. Germline CDR1 is MDHEN and CDR2 is SYDVKM. The germline V and J ends were trimmed by 5 bases and 4 bases, with 11 bases remaining between them. The CDR3 DNA follows: TGTGCCAGCAGTCCGGACAGCGCCACTGAAGCTTTCTTT. Protein sequence: CASSPDSATEAFF.

V usage is TRBV6-5 and J usage is TRBJ2-7, with 12 bases that match TRBD1. Germline CDR1 reads MNHEY; CDR2 reads SVGAGI. V gave up 6 bases and J gave up 6 bases; unmatched junction bases: 6. This CDR3 comprises 14 residues. In DNA, the CDR3 is TGTGCCAGCAGCGCGGGACAGGGGGCAGGCGAGCAGTACTTC. It translates to CASSAGQGAGEQYF.

The chain uses TRBV7-2 and TRBJ2-3, with 7 positions matching TRBD2. The CDR3 has 14 amino acids. Germline-derived CDR1 and CDR2 are SGHTA and FQGNSA. Trimming removed 7 bases from V and 4 bases from J; junction bases left unmatched: 8. CDR3 amino acids: CASIKAGPADTQYF. CDR3 nucleotide sequence: TGTGCCAGCATCAAAGCGGGACCCGCAGATACGCAGTATTTT.

V is TRBV7-9 and J is TRBJ2-7; 8 bases match TRBD1. The CDR3 loop spans 14 amino acids. Germline values: CDR1 SEHNR, CDR2 FQNEAQ (reference sequence). V shed 5 bases and J 9 bases; nucleotides not matched to a gene: 12. CDR3 in DNA: TGTGCCAGCAGCACCGACAGGGGAGCCCAAGGGCAGTACTTC. Encoded protein: CASSTDRGAQGQYF.

The chain combines TRBV7-2 with TRBJ2-1, with 7 bases that match TRBD2. J gave up 2 bases and V 1 base, and 5 bases lay outside the gene matches. The CDR3 runs 16 residues. Germline V lookup: CDR1 SGHTA, CDR2 FQGNSA. Written as DNA, the CDR3 is TGTGCCAGCAGCTTAGATGTGGGAGGGCCCTACAATGAGCAGTTCTTC. It yields the protein CASSLDVGGPYNEQFF.

The rearrangement joins TRBV18 to TRBJ1-2; 7 positions agree with TRBD1. Trimming at V came to 6 bases and at J to 3 bases, leaving 10 bases not matched to a gene. The germline CDR1 and CDR2 sequences are KGHSH and LQKENI. This CDR3 is built from 15 residues. CDR3 amino acids: CASSLLDRKDYGYTF. CDR3 DNA: TGTGCCAGCTCGCTCCTGGACAGGAAAGACTATGGCTACACCTTC.

This chain links TRBV30 with TRBJ1-4; D is perhaps TRBD1 (6 bases). Trimming stripped 2 bases from V and 8 bases from J, with 18 bases between. The CDR3 extends over 15 amino acids. CDR1 GTSNPN and CDR2 SVGIG come from the germline V gene (reference sequence). CDR3 in DNA: TGTGCCTGGAGTTTATCCGGGAAGGGGGTGGAAAAACTGTTTTTT. Its protein product is CAWSLSGKGVEKLFF.

Notes on this clone: The identical CDR3 is also encoded by other nucleotide sequences in the sample. The genes are TRBV6-5 and TRBJ1-1, with D unclear. Trimming removed 4 bases at V and 1 base at J, with 7 bases between. Germline loops: CDR1 MNHEY, CDR2 SVGAGI. The CDR3 spans 13 residues. CDR3 sequence reads: CASSLGGNTEAFF. The CDR3 nucleotides read TGTGCCAGCAGTTTAGGAGGGAACACTGAAGCTTTCTTT.

The chain carries TRBV28 and TRBJ2-7, with 9 nucleotides matching TRBD2. CDR3 length: 15 amino acids. Germline V CDR1 and CDR2: MDHEN, SYDVKM. After removal of 3 bases from V and 3 bases from J, the junction contained 6 bases not matched to a gene. The DNA of the CDR3 is TGTGCCAGCAGTTTTGGGCTAGCGGGAATCTACGAGCAGTACTTC. Translating it yields CASSFGLAGIYEQYF. Variable domain in full (rest from reference TRBV28 and TRBJ2-7): DVKVTQSSRYLVKRTGEKVFLECVQDMDHENMFWYRQDPGLGLRLIYFSYDVKMKEKGDIPEGYSVSREKKERFSLILESASTNQTSMYLCASSFGLAGIYEQYFGPGTRLTVT.

The rearrangement links TRBV28 to TRBJ1-2; D not certain. Deletions cut 5 bases from V and 4 bases from J, with 11 bases between. Germline-derived CDR1 and CDR2 are MDHEN and SYDVKM. The CDR3 has 13 residues. This CDR3 reads CASSREFTYGYTF. The CDR3 DNA reads as TGTGCCAGCAGTAGAGAGTTCACCTATGGCTACACCTTC.

This clone was seen a single time. The rearrangement uses TRBV5-1 and TRBJ2-3; a weak D match, TRBD2 (5 bases). V lost 0 bases and J lost 2, with 19 bases in between. In germline, CDR1 is SGHRS, CDR2 YFSETQ. CDR3 length: 18 residues. The CDR3 coding sequence is TGCGCCAGCAGCTTGGTCCCCACTACTACTAGGACCACAGATACGCAGTATTTT. Its translation is CASSLVPTTTRTTDTQYF.